These T cell receptor beta chains were read from a single sample in a study of T cells in Graves' hyperthyroidism and ophthalmopathy. TCRdb recomputed calls from the multiplex PCR reads with MiXCR, one row per CDR3 protein. The sample records some 600,000 distinct CDR3 sequences, approximately 15% being singletons. Sequences were obtained from blood. These TCRs come from a woman between 25 and 40 years old with Graves' hyperthyroidism that later progressed to Graves' ophthalmopathy. The CDR3 runs from the conserved cysteine through the conserved F or W. A D gene is named only where the DNA matches it firmly. Clone size is not always given. Where it is, it says once, few, many or a class for expanded clones.

j_gene,d_gene,v_gene,abundance,CDR3nt,CDR3aa
TRBJ2-1,TRBD2,TRBV2,once,TGTGCCAGCAGAGGGTCTAGCGGGAGCTCACTTAACAATGAGCAGTTCTTC,CASRGSSGSSLNNEQFF
TRBJ2-7,-,TRBV6-1,many,TGTGCCAGCCTGCGACAGGGCGGGAGCGAGCAGTACTTC,CASLRQGGSEQYF
TRBJ1-2,-,TRBV4-1,many,TGCGCCAGCAGCCAAGATACAGTTAACTATGGCTACACCTTC,CASSQDTVNYGYTF
TRBJ2-1,-,TRBV24-1,-,TGTGCCACCAGTCTAGGGAAGCGGGCGGGATACAATGAGCAGTTCTTC,CATSLGKRAGYNEQFF
TRBJ2-3,-,TRBV5-8,few,TGTGCCAGTATCAACCCGCAGAGGCATACGCAGTATTTT,CASINPQRHTQYF
TRBJ1-1,-,TRBV6-1,many,TGTGCCAGCAGTGTTCAACAGTTGAACACTGAAGCTTTCTTT,CASSVQQLNTEAFF
TRBJ2-7,-,TRBV7-9,many,TGTGCCAGCAGCTTCACGGGCGAGCAGTACTTC,CASSFTGEQYF
TRBJ1-2,-,TRBV20-1,few,TGCGGTGCCAATCCGTCAGGTGCCTTGGGTTATGGCTACACCTTC,CGANPSGALGYGYTF
TRBJ2-1,TRBD2,TRBV3-1,-,TGTGCCAGCAGCCCGCTGACTAGCGGGCGGCCCAATGAGCAGTTCTTC,CASSPLTSGRPNEQFF
TRBJ1-2,-,TRBV28,many,TGTGCCAGCAGTCGCGCCGAGGGCTATGGCTACACCTTC,CASSRAEGYGYTF
TRBJ2-1,-,TRBV28,few,TGTGCCGGTTCTAGTACCCCCTACAATGAGCAGTTCTTC,CAGSSTPYNEQFF
TRBJ2-7,TRBD2,TRBV7-8,-,TGTGCCAGCAGCTTAGTAGGCAGCGGGAGCTCCTACGAGCAGTACTTC,CASSLVGSGSSYEQYF
TRBJ2-4,-,TRBV12-3/TRBV12-4,many,TGTGCCAGCAGCACCCGGGGGCCTCTAGCCAAAAACATTCAGTACTTC,CASSTRGPLAKNIQYF
TRBJ2-3,-,TRBV9,many,TGTGCCAGCAGCGTAGTCTCGGGGATGGGCACAGATACGCAGTATTTT,CASSVVSGMGTDTQYF
TRBJ2-7,-,TRBV28,many,TGTGCCAGCACCGGGACGGTATACGAGCAGTACTTC,CASTGTVYEQYF
TRBJ2-3,TRBD2,TRBV2,many,TGTGCCACCACTGGGGGAGGGGCTGGCACAGATACGCAGTATTTT,CATTGGGAGTDTQYF
TRBJ2-1,-,TRBV10-3,many,TGTGCCATCAGTGAACAAGCGTTCAATGAGCAGTTCTTC,CAISEQAFNEQFF
TRBJ1-4,-,TRBV19,-,TGTGCCAGTAGCCGTAATACGCTTAATGAAAAACTGTCTTTT,CASSRNTLNEKLSF
TRBJ2-7,TRBD2,TRBV27,few,TGTGCCAGCACCCCCGGGGGGGGCGAGCAGTACTTC,CASTPGGGEQYF
TRBJ2-3,TRBD2,TRBV15,many,TGTGCCACCAGCAGGAAGCTAGCGGGGGCCAGCACAGATACGCAGTATTTT,CATSRKLAGASTDTQYF